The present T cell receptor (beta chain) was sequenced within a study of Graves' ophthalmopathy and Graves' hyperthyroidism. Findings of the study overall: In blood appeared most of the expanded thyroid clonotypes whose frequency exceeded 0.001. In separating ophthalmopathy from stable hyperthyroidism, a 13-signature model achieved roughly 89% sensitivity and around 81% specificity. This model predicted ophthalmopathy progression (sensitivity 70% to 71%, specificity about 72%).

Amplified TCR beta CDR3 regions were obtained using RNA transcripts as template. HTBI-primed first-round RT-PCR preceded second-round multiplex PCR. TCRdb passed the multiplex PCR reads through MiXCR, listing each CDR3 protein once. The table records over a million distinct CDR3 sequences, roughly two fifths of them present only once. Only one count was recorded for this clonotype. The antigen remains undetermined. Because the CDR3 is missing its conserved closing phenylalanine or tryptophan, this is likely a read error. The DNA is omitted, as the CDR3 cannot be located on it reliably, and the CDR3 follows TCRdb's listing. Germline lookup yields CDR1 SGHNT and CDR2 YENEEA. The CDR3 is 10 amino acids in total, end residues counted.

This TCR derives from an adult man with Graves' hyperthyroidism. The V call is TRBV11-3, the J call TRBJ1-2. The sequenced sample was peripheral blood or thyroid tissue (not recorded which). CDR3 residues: CASSLTIERV.